The 20 T cell receptor beta chains given below trace back to one sample, sequenced in a study of T cell repertoires in cytomegalovirus infection. Each CDR3 protein is one row after TCRdb ran MiXCR on the reads. The table has around 800,000 distinct CDR3 sequences, over 25% seen once. No antigens are known for them. The starting material was cultured CD8+ T cells from PBMCs, obtained from culture after CMV antigen stimulation. The receptors shown here come from a human donor in good health (CMV status not recorded). Some clones in this sample may be carry-over from other donors' samples.

The DNA of the CDR3 is TGCGCCAGCAGCCAAGATACGGGGGGGAGAACCGGGGAGCTGTTTTTT. Amino acid sequence: CASSQDTGGRTGELFF. The genes are TRBV4-1 and TRBJ2-2; 8 nucleotides match TRBD2. J lost 5 bases, V lost 0 bases, and 5 bases had no gene match. Germline V lookup: CDR1 MGHRA, CDR2 YSYEKL. CDR3 length: 16 residues.

This clonotype was seen a few times. The rearrangement links TRBV27 to TRBJ1-2; a weak D match, TRBD1 (5 bases). V was clipped by 7 bases and J by 0 bases, with 15 bases between them. The CDR3 loop spans 15 amino acids. Germline-derived CDR1 and CDR2 are MNHEY and SMNVEV (reference sequence). In nucleotides, the CDR3 is TGTGCCAGCAACGTAGGGGATCGTGCTAACTATGGCTACACCTTC. Translated, it gives CASNVGDRANYGYTF.

A few counts support this clonotype. This chain links TRBV4-1 with TRBJ1-2; D not certain. V lost 0 bases and J 4 bases, leaving 15 bases between the germline ends. This CDR3 is 16 amino acids long. The germline V gene has CDR1 MGHRA and CDR2 YSYEKL. CDR3 loop: CASSQEDGVPTYGYTF. In nucleotides, the CDR3 is TGCGCCAGCAGCCAAGAAGATGGTGTTCCAACCTATGGCTACACCTTC.

The table lists this clonotype with many counts. This chain joins TRBV7-8 and TRBJ2-3; the D gene is possibly TRBD2 (7 bases). V was cut by 6 bases and J by 3 bases, with 16 bases left in between. This CDR3 has 15 amino acids. Germline loops: CDR1 SGHVS, CDR2 FQNEAQ. The CDR3 sequence is CASRPRGGGTDTQYF. Written as DNA, the CDR3 is TGTGCCAGCAGACCCAGAGGGGGGGGGACAGATACGCAGTATTTT.

This clonotype showed up just a few times. The chain combines TRBV6-1 with TRBJ1-6; TRBD1 matches 9 bases. The ends lost 6 bases at V and 7 bases at J; junction bases unmatched: 4. This CDR3 has 14 residues. The germline gives CDR1 MNHNS, CDR2 SASEGT. The CDR3: CASRDRGQNSPLHF. The CDR3 DNA reads TGTGCCAGCAGGGACAGGGGACAGAATTCACCCCTCCACTTT.

The chain couples TRBV28 to TRBJ1-1, with D possibly matching TRBD1 (6 bases). Trimming removed 1 base at V and 6 bases at J, with 12 bases between. The CDR3 length is 14 residues. Germline V lookup: CDR1 MDHEN, CDR2 SYDVKM. The CDR3 sequence: CASSLLTGLPEAFF. The DNA of the CDR3 is TGTGCCAGCAGTTTATTGACAGGTCTCCCTGAAGCTTTCTTT.

The chain employs TRBV23-1 and TRBJ2-7; 10 bases align to TRBD1. TRBV23-1 is an open reading frame, and its role is uncertain. Trimming removed 8 bases from V and 6 bases from J; junction bases left unmatched: 7. This CDR3 contains 13 residues. For the CDR3, the DNA is TGCGCCAGCTACCGGGACAGGGGTTTCGAGCAGTACTTC. Amino acid sequence: CASYRDRGFEQYF.

Many counts were recorded for this clonotype. This chain uses TRBV7-2 with TRBJ1-4; 10 nucleotides match TRBD1. The junction had 11 bases not matched to a gene; V was cut back by 2 bases and J by 14 bases. CDR3 length equals 15 residues. Per germline, CDR1 SGHTA and CDR2 FQGNSA. The CDR3 nucleotides are TGTGCCAGCAGCTTACCCGGGACAGGGGCCGCTCACCTGTTTTTT. This translates into CASSLPGTGAAHLFF.

The V call is TRBV28, the J call TRBJ2-3; TRBD1 matches 7 bases. This CDR3 has 18 amino acids. Trimming cost V 5 bases and J 0 bases; bases outside gene matches: 14. Germline assignment: CDR1 MDHEN and CDR2 SYDVKM. The CDR3 coding sequence is TGTGCCAGCAGTCCTACGATGGACAGGTTATTTAGCACAGATACGCAGTATTTT. It translates to CASSPTMDRLFSTDTQYF.

The genes are TRBV24-1 and TRBJ2-5, with 7 positions matching TRBD1. V trimming: 4 bases; J trimming: 3 bases; junction bases outside the gene matches: 4. From germline, CDR1 is KGHDR and CDR2 SFDVKD. The CDR3 loop spans 14 amino acids. The CDR3: CATSESDREETQYF. Written as DNA, the CDR3 is TGTGCCACCAGTGAATCCGACAGGGAAGAGACCCAGTACTTC.

V gene TRBV11-3 combines with J gene TRBJ2-3; TRBD2 is a possible D gene (6 bases). This CDR3 has 18 residues. V was cut by 1 base and J by 3 bases, with 20 bases left in between. The V gene's germline CDR1 is SGHNT and CDR2 YENEEA. The CDR3: CASSLGGPSEVGTDTQYF. CDR3 nucleotide sequence: TGTGCCAGCAGCTTAGGGGGCCCTAGCGAGGTGGGAACAGATACGCAGTATTTT.

The chain uses TRBV4-1 and TRBJ2-1; tentatively, D is TRBD1 or TRBD2 (6 bases each). The CDR3 is 18 amino acids. Germline V gene lookup returns CDR1 MGHRA and CDR2 YSYEKL. Trimming took 2 bases from V and 7 from J, leaving 24 bases between them. The CDR3 nucleotides read TGCGCCAGCAGCCAAAGGGCGGGAATTAGACAGGCTGAAAATGAGCAGTTCTTC. Protein: CASSQRAGIRQAENEQFF.

This clonotype was seen at least ten times. The chain is built from TRBV19 and TRBJ2-2, with 8 positions matching TRBD1. The germline V gene has CDR1 LNHDA and CDR2 SQIVND (reference sequence). After removal of 5 bases from V and 4 bases from J, the junction contained 6 bases not matched to a gene. The CDR3 length is 15 residues. CDR3 in amino acids: CASSFDRGGTGELFF. CDR3 nucleotide sequence: TGTGCCAGTAGTTTTGACAGGGGCGGCACCGGGGAGCTGTTTTTT. Using reference TRBV19 and TRBJ2-2 for the parts outside the CDR3, the full variable domain is DGGITQSPKYLFRKEGQNVTLSCEQNLNHDAMYWYRQDPGQGLRLIYYSQIVNDFQKGDIAEGYSVSREKKESFPLTVTSAQKNPTAFYLCASSFDRGGTGELFFGEGSRLTVL.

This clonotype was seen only a few times. The chain has TRBV7-9 and TRBJ2-6; 8 bases map to TRBD2. Germline V lookup: CDR1 SEHNR, CDR2 FQNEAQ (reference sequence). V gave up 7 bases and J gave up 1 base; unmatched junction bases: 3. The CDR3 runs to 15 residues. In DNA, the CDR3 is TGTGCCAGCACCGGGGGGGAGTCTGGGGCCAACGTCCTGACTTTC. Protein sequence: CASTGGESGANVLTF.

The chain links TRBV7-9 to TRBJ2-7; 7 bases fit TRBD1. Trimming cost V 4 bases and J 1 base; bases outside gene matches: 10. The CDR3 is made up of 16 amino acids. Looked up from germline, CDR1 is SEHNR and CDR2 is FQNEAQ (reference sequence). The CDR3, as DNA: TGTGCCAGCAGCTACTTAAACGGGACAGTTTCCTACGAGCAGTACGTC. This gives the protein CASSYLNGTVSYEQYV.

The rearrangement links TRBV7-9 to TRBJ2-1; no definite D call. Trimming took 1 base from V and 5 from J, leaving 15 bases between them. This CDR3 region has 16 residues. Per the germline V gene, CDR1 is SEHNR and CDR2 is FQNEAQ (reference sequence). The CDR3 protein is CASSLVGFVPHNEQFF. Written as DNA, the CDR3 is TGTGCCAGCAGCTTAGTCGGGTTCGTCCCCCACAATGAGCAGTTCTTC.

This clonotype came up a few times. This rearrangement joins TRBV12-3 or TRBV12-4 to TRBJ2-5; 10 bases agree with TRBD1. With V trimmed by 3 bases and J by 5 bases, 6 bases remained unmatched. CDR3 length: 15 amino acids. The CDR3 bases are TGTGCCAGCAGTTTCGGACAGGGGGAGTCGGAGACCCAGTACTTC. It translates to CASSFGQGESETQYF.

Here the CDR3 reads CASSQVVDTEAFF. The CDR3 DNA follows: TGTGCCAGCAGCCAAGTAGTGGACACTGAAGCTTTCTTT. This rearrangement joins TRBV3-1 to TRBJ1-1, with D unclear. The CDR3 is made up of 13 amino acids. Germline V gene lookup returns CDR1 LGHDT and CDR2 YNNKEL (reference sequence). V lost 1 base and J 3 bases, leaving 6 bases between the germline ends. The variable domain in full, completed from reference TRBV3-1 and TRBJ1-1, reads DTAVSQTPKYLVTQMGNDKSIKCEQNLGHDTMYWYKQDSKKFLKIMFSYNNKELIINETVPNRFSPKSPDKAHLNLHINSLELGDSAVYFCASSQVVDTEAFFGQGTRLTVV.

This clonotype was seen only a few times. The gene calls are TRBV4-1 and TRBJ2-7, with D hard to call. Germline values: CDR1 MGHRA, CDR2 YSYEKL. The CDR3 runs 14 residues. Trimming removed 2 bases from V and 3 bases from J, with 11 bases in between. For the CDR3, the DNA is TGCGCCAGCAGCCAATCTATCTCCTTCTACGAGCAGTACTTC. As protein: CASSQSISFYEQYF.

The rearrangement links TRBV7-9 to TRBJ2-5; 7 bases fit TRBD2. Trimming removed 5 bases from V and 2 bases from J; junction bases left unmatched: 14. The germline gives CDR1 SEHNR, CDR2 FQNEAQ (reference sequence). The CDR3 contains 17 residues. The CDR3: CASSPSGLVGIQETQYF. The CDR3 DNA reads as TGTGCCAGCAGCCCCTCCGGACTAGTGGGGATTCAAGAGACCCAGTACTTC.